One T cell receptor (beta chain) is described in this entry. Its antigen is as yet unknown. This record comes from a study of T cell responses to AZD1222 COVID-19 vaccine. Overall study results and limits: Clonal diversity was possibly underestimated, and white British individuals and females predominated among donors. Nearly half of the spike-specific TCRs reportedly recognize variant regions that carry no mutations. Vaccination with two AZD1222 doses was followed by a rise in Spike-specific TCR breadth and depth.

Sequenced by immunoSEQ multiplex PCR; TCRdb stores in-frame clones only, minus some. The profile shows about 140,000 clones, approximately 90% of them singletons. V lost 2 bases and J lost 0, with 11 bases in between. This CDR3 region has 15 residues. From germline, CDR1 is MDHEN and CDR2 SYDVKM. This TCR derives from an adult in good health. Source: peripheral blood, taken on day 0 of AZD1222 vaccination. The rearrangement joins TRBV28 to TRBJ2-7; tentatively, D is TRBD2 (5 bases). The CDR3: CASSLAGESSYEQYF. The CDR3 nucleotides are TGTGCCAGCAGTTTAGCGGGCGAGAGCTCCTACGAGCAGTACTTC.